The next 8 T cell receptor beta chains were all read from a single sample in a study of T-cell reconstitution after alpha-beta-depleted transplantation in children. This sample's TCRbeta library carried unique molecular identifier barcodes. TCRdb processed the PCR reads anew with MiXCR; each CDR3 protein has one entry. The top ten clones hold nearly 6.5% of a sample with around 240,000 distinct CDR3 sequences, 6.5% to 10% of them seen once. The material sequenced was PBMCs, mostly from graft donor cells, taken 180 days after TCRalphabeta/CD19-depleted stem cell transplant. These receptors were taken from a male patient between 10 and 17 years old who had a stem cell transplant for acute lymphoblastic leukemia, so the T cells may come from the graft donor.

This clonotype was counted many times. This chain uses TRBV14 with TRBJ1-6, with D uncertain. CDR1 and CDR2 (germline): SGHDN, FVKESK. There are 13 residues in the CDR3. The V gene lost 4 bases and the J gene lost 6 bases, with 7 bases spanning the gap. Here the CDR3 reads CASSLVPNSPLHF. DNA of the CDR3: TGTGCCAGCAGCCTCGTCCCTAATTCACCCCTCCACTTT.

This clonotype was counted many times. The rearrangement uses TRBV7-9 and TRBJ2-1; D possibly corresponds to TRBD1 (5 bases). Germline values: CDR1 SEHNR, CDR2 FQNEAQ (reference sequence). This CDR3 has 15 amino acids. Deletions cut 2 bases from V and 4 bases from J, with 12 bases between. CDR3 nucleotides: TGTGCCAGCAGCTTAATCAGGGTCTTATACAATGAGCAGTTCTTC. Residues: CASSLIRVLYNEQFF.

This clonotype occurred a few times. V usage is TRBV15 and J usage is TRBJ1-1; tentatively, D is TRBD1 (6 bases). Between the trimmed V and J ends, which lost 0 bases and 4 bases, there was a span of 15 bases. CDR1 LNHNV and CDR2 YYDKDF come from the germline V gene (reference sequence). The CDR3 is made up of 16 amino acids. CDR3 nucleotides: TGTGCCACCAGCAGAGAGGTAGGCAGGGGAGGCACTGAAGCTTTCTTT. It encodes CATSREVGRGGTEAFF.

This clonotype was observed many times. The chain links TRBV12-3 or TRBV12-4 to TRBJ2-5, with D possibly being TRBD2 (5 bases). The CDR3 runs to 11 residues. V was trimmed by 4 bases and J by 5 bases, leaving 5 bases between them. This chain's CDR3 is CASSWRETQYF. CDR3 DNA sequence: TGTGCCAGCAGTTGGAGGGAGACCCAGTACTTC.

This chain connects TRBV20-1 to TRBJ2-6; D is perhaps TRBD2 (6 bases). Per the germline V gene, CDR1 is DFQATT and CDR2 is SNEGSKA (reference sequence). The CDR3 length is 17 residues. Trimming pared 0 bases from V and 0 bases from J, leaving 12 bases between. CDR3 amino acids: CSARDSGSRSGANVLTF. DNA of the CDR3: TGCAGTGCTAGAGATAGCGGTTCCCGCTCTGGGGCCAACGTCCTGACTTTC.

At least ten counts were recorded for this clonotype. The chain has TRBV4-3 and TRBJ1-3; D is uncertain. V was clipped by 3 bases and J by 1 base, with 4 bases between them. From germline, CDR1 is LGHNA and CDR2 YSLEER. The CDR3 runs 13 residues. DNA for the CDR3: TGCGCCAGCAGCCAGACATCTGGAAACACCATATATTTT. Its translation is CASSQTSGNTIYF.

Concerning this clonotype itself: This may come from a read error, since a much larger clone is one base off. The CDR3 is CSAPGTASGNTIYF. CDR3 bases: TGCAGTGCCCCCGGGACAGCCTCTGGAAACACCATATATTTT. This chain connects TRBV20-1 to TRBJ1-3; 7 positions match TRBD1. The junction had 5 bases not matched to a gene; V was cut back by 6 bases and J by 0 bases. CDR3 length: 14 amino acids. Looked up from germline, CDR1 is DFQATT and CDR2 is SNEGSKA (reference sequence).

This clonotype has at least ten counts. V usage is TRBV5-1 and J usage is TRBJ2-3; D unresolved. CDR1 is SGHRS, CDR2 YFSETQ, per germline. The V and J ends lost 0 bases and 5 bases respectively, with 10 bases between them. The CDR3 sequence is 14 residues long. CDR3 sequence (DNA): TGCGCCAGCAGCTTGGCGGCAGCGCGAGATACGCAGTATTTT. Its translation: CASSLAAARDTQYF.